These 31 T cell receptor beta chains originate from one sample sequenced in a study of control samples from healthy donors and cancer patients. Produced via immunoSEQ multiplex PCR; TCRdb's table is partial and in-frame only. Counted here are about 160,000 clones, approximately 94% occurring once; the ten biggest clones make up approximately 14%. What was sequenced was PBMCs. Receptors originate from a man aged 55-75 years with colorectal cancer.

The count of this clone is one. The V and J genes are TRBV28 and TRBJ1-1; D is perhaps TRBD1 (6 bases). Trimming cost V 6 bases and J 0 bases, with 11 bases left between them. Germline V gene sequence: CDR1 MDHEN, CDR2 SYDVKM. There are 14 residues in the CDR3. The CDR3 reads CASRRQEVNTEAFF. Here the CDR3 DNA reads TGTGCCAGCAGGCGACAGGAGGTGAACACTGAAGCTTTCTTT.

This chain connects TRBV7-8 to TRBJ1-1; unclear D gene. There are 13 residues in the CDR3. The V and J ends lost 2 bases and 4 bases respectively, with 8 bases between them. Germline loops: CDR1 SGHVS, CDR2 FQNEAQ. The CDR3 DNA follows: TGTGCCAGCAGCTTACCCATGGTCACTGAAGCTTTCTTT. Its translation: CASSLPMVTEAFF.

The V and J genes are TRBV10-3 and TRBJ1-5; tentatively, D is TRBD1 (6 bases). In germline, CDR1 is ENHRY, CDR2 SYGVKD. The CDR3 length is 17 residues. Trimming removed 3 bases at V and 0 bases at J, with 15 bases between. CDR3 bases: TGTGCCATCAGTGATTCCGGGACATCGGATAGCAATCAGCCCCAGCATTTT. Translated: CAISDSGTSDSNQPQHF.

CDR3 region: CASSNHRDRPSYEQYF. DNA of the CDR3: TGTGCCAGCAGTAACCACCGGGACAGGCCCTCCTACGAGCAGTACTTC. The chain joins TRBV6-2 or TRBV6-3 to TRBJ2-7, with TRBD1 matching over 8 bases. Germline V gene sequence: CDR1 MNHEY, CDR2 SVGEGT. This CDR3 spans 16 amino acids. V lost 5 bases to trimming and J lost 0 bases; unmatched junction nucleotides: 9.

This clone was seen just once. The chain carries TRBV20-1 and TRBJ1-1; no reliable D call. CDR1 and CDR2 from the germline V gene are DFQATT and SNEGSKA (reference sequence). This CDR3 is 14 amino acids long. V was clipped by 3 bases and J by 0 bases, with 11 bases between them. The CDR3 loop is CSASKQLMNTEAFF. The CDR3, as DNA: TGCAGTGCTAGTAAACAGCTAATGAACACTGAAGCTTTCTTT.

The chain has TRBV24-1 and TRBJ1-5; D remains unclear. The V and J ends lost 4 bases and 4 bases respectively, with 7 bases between them. The germline CDR1 and CDR2 sequences are KGHDR and SFDVKD. This CDR3 comprises 13 residues. CDR3 region: CATSEQGNQPQHF. CDR3 in DNA: TGTGCCACCAGTGAACAAGGTAATCAGCCCCAGCATTTT.

V usage is TRBV5-4 and J usage is TRBJ1-3, with D possibly TRBD1 on 5 matching bases. Germline loops: CDR1 SGHNT, CDR2 YYREEE (reference sequence). With 2 bases removed from V and 3 bases from J, the gap between germline ends came to 12 bases. CDR3 length: 15 residues. The chain's CDR3 is CASSFLGGGGNTIYF. The DNA for the CDR3 is TGTGCCAGCAGCTTCCTGGGGGGAGGTGGAAACACCATATATTTT.

The CDR3, as DNA: TGTGCCTGGAGGTGGGGACAGGGAGTCTCCCCGGCGGGCTACACCTTC. Amino acids: CAWRWGQGVSPAGYTF. This rearrangement joins TRBV30 to TRBJ1-2; 9 bases line up with TRBD1. V gave up 3 bases and J gave up 8 bases; unmatched junction bases: 16. Per germline, CDR1 GTSNPN and CDR2 SVGIG (reference sequence). The length of the CDR3 is 16 residues.

The chain carries TRBV6-2 or TRBV6-3 and TRBJ1-1; TRBD1 is a possible D gene (6 bases). The CDR3 is 16 amino acids. Deletions cut 2 bases from V and 4 bases from J, with 17 bases between. CDR1 and CDR2 from the germline V gene are MNHEY and SVGEGT. This CDR3 reads CASSYPTYREATEAFF. Here the CDR3 DNA reads TGTGCCAGCAGTTACCCAACCTACAGGGAGGCCACTGAAGCTTTCTTT.

This chain joins TRBV18 and TRBJ1-4; a weak D match, TRBD1 (6 bases). The CDR3 contains 15 residues. The V gene lost 0 bases and the J gene lost 3 bases, with 8 bases spanning the gap. Germline assignment: CDR1 KGHSH and CDR2 LQKENI. CDR3 sequence reads: CASSPPGGPNEKLFF. CDR3 DNA: TGTGCCAGCTCACCACCGGGGGGCCCTAATGAAAAACTGTTTTTT. Looking up the rest from reference TRBV18 and TRBJ1-4 gives the full variable domain: NAGVMQNPRHLVRRRGQEARLRCSPMKGHSHVYWYRQLPEEGLKFMVYLQKENIIDESGMPKERFSAEFPKEGPSILRIQQVVRGDSAAYFCASSPPGGPNEKLFFGSGTQLSVL.

The gene calls are TRBV24-1 and TRBJ2-7, with a tentative D call TRBD1 (6 bases). The CDR3 has 15 amino acids. From germline, CDR1 is KGHDR and CDR2 SFDVKD. V lost 7 bases and J 0 bases, leaving 15 bases between the germline ends. Written as DNA, the CDR3 is TGTGCCACCAGATCCCCGACAGGAAGCTCCTACGAGCAGTACTTC. It specifies CATRSPTGSSYEQYF.

This clone showed up just once. The rearrangement joins TRBV24-1 to TRBJ2-6; D is unclear. V was shortened by 10 bases and J by 1 base, with 1 base between the two germline ends. The CDR3 has 11 amino acids. The germline gives CDR1 KGHDR, CDR2 SFDVKD. The CDR3 DNA follows: TGTGCCACTTCTGGGGCCAACGTCCTGACTTTC. Its protein is CATSGANVLTF.

CDR3 region: CASRRSGAYGYTF. CDR3 nucleotides: TGTGCCAGCAGGAGAAGCGGGGCCTATGGCTACACCTTC. J is TRBJ1-2 and V is TRBV12-3 or TRBV12-4, with D perhaps matching TRBD1 (5 bases). Trimming pared 6 bases from V and 4 bases from J, leaving 12 bases between. The CDR3 spans 13 residues.

Comment on this clone: The sample carries other DNA sequences with the same CDR3. The CDR3 region has the DNA TGTGCCAGCAGCTTGAGGACTGAAGCTTTCTTT. Encoded protein: CASSLRTEAFF. The rearrangement uses TRBV7-9 and TRBJ1-1; D uncertain. This CDR3 spans 11 amino acids. V was shortened by 3 bases and J by 5 bases, with 4 bases between the two germline ends. Per germline, CDR1 SEHNR and CDR2 FQNEAQ (reference sequence).

A note on this clone: Other DNA sequences in the sample encode the same CDR3. The chain is built from TRBV29-1 and TRBJ1-2; no definite D call. Trimming stripped 2 bases from V and 4 bases from J, with 11 bases between. Germline CDR1 reads SQVTM; CDR2 reads ANQGSEA. The CDR3 spans 13 residues. The CDR3 coding sequence is TGCAGCGTTGAAATGAATCCCATCTATGGCTACACCTTC. Its protein is CSVEMNPIYGYTF.

CDR3 sequence (DNA): TGTGCCATCAGTGAAGGTAGCGGCAATCAGCCCCAGCATTTT. This gives the protein CAISEGSGNQPQHF. This chain joins TRBV10-3 and TRBJ1-5; D is ambiguous. Deletions cut 3 bases from V and 2 bases from J, with 8 bases between. The CDR3 sequence is 14 residues long. Germline V gene data show CDR1 as ENHRY and CDR2 as SYGVKD.

The rearrangement joins TRBV5-6 to TRBJ2-5, with D perhaps matching TRBD1 or TRBD2 (5 bases each). V lost 4 bases, J lost 5 bases, and 18 bases lay in between. The CDR3 consists of 15 residues. Germline assignment: CDR1 SGHDT and CDR2 YYEEEE. CDR3 loop: CASSPLGAWGETQYF. As DNA, the CDR3 is TGTGCCAGCAGCCCCCTTGGGGCCTGGGGGGAGACCCAGTACTTC. Variable domain in full (rest from reference TRBV5-6 and TRBJ2-5): DAGVTQSPTHLIKTRGQQVTLRCSPKSGHDTVSWYQQALGQGPQFIFQYYEEEERQRGNFPDRFSGHQFPNYSSELNVNALLLGDSALYLCASSPLGAWGETQYFGPGTRLLVL.

This chain joins TRBV6-5 and TRBJ2-7; TRBD1 matches at 7 bases. The CDR3 totals 14 residues. Germline lookup yields CDR1 MNHEY and CDR2 SVGAGI. V gave up 4 bases and J gave up 1 base; unmatched junction bases: 4. This chain's CDR3 is CASSFYRGSYEQYF. CDR3 DNA sequence: TGTGCCAGCAGTTTCTACAGGGGATCCTACGAGCAGTACTTC.

V and J are TRBV18 and TRBJ2-5; unclear D gene. Germline assignment: CDR1 KGHSH and CDR2 LQKENI. The V and J ends lost 5 bases and 2 bases respectively, with 9 bases between them. This CDR3 contains 13 residues. This CDR3 is CASSGTSQETQYF. The CDR3 region has the DNA TGTGCCAGCTCAGGCACAAGTCAAGAGACCCAGTACTTC. Together with reference TRBV18 and TRBJ2-5, the CDR3 gives the full variable domain: NAGVMQNPRHLVRRRGQEARLRCSPMKGHSHVYWYRQLPEEGLKFMVYLQKENIIDESGMPKERFSAEFPKEGPSILRIQQVVRGDSAAYFCASSGTSQETQYFGPGTRLLVL.

This clone turned up a few times. V is TRBV19 and J is TRBJ1-6; maybe TRBD1 (5 bases). From germline, CDR1 is LNHDA and CDR2 SQIVND (reference sequence). V lost 4 bases, J lost 0 bases, and 16 bases lay in between. CDR3 length: 18 residues. The CDR3 region is CASSSPQRGSSYNSPLHF. CDR3 DNA sequence: TGTGCCAGTAGTAGCCCACAGCGGGGCAGCTCCTATAATTCACCCCTCCACTTT.

This clone was seen repeatedly, ten times or more. This chain connects TRBV29-1 to TRBJ2-3; 8 bases map to TRBD2. The CDR3 covers 16 residues. V shed 0 bases and J 1 base; nucleotides not matched to a gene: 6. Germline V lookup: CDR1 SQVTM, CDR2 ANQGSEA. The CDR3 is CSVEDRGGLRTDTQYF. DNA of the CDR3: TGCAGCGTTGAAGATCGGGGGGGGTTACGCACAGATACGCAGTATTTT.

The rearrangement uses TRBV15 and TRBJ1-1, with 7 bases fitting TRBD1. Looked up from germline, CDR1 is LNHNV and CDR2 is YYDKDF (reference sequence). V shed 2 bases, J shed 5 bases, and the junction held 11 bases outside the gene matches. CDR3 length: 16 residues. CDR3 coding DNA: TGTGCCACCAGCAGACTAGACAGGGTCCCTGGTACTGAAGCTTTCTTT. It codes for CATSRLDRVPGTEAFF.

The count of this clone is one. The J gene is TRBJ1-1, the V gene TRBV6-6; D not resolved. The CDR3 totals 14 residues. Per germline, CDR1 MNHNY and CDR2 SVGAGI (reference sequence). V lost 4 bases and J 1 base, leaving 10 bases between the germline ends. The CDR3, as DNA: TGTGCCAGCAGTTTGACATCGAAGAACACTGAAGCTTTCTTT. Amino acid sequence: CASSLTSKNTEAFF.

The chain recombines TRBV7-6 with TRBJ2-2; 8 nucleotides match TRBD1. After removal of 5 bases from V and 1 base from J, the junction contained 6 bases not matched to a gene. The CDR3 totals 16 residues. Germline CDR1 and CDR2: SGHVS and FNYEAQ. CDR3 sequence (DNA): TGTGCCAGCAGCCGATTGGACAGGGTGAACACCGGGGAGCTGTTTTTT. This gives the protein CASSRLDRVNTGELFF.

The chain uses TRBV4-1 and TRBJ1-4; 7 nucleotides line up with TRBD1. The CDR3 consists of 15 residues. Germline CDR1 and CDR2: MGHRA and YSYEKL. V lost 2 bases to trimming and J lost 4 bases; unmatched junction nucleotides: 4. The CDR3 bases are TGCGCCAGCAGCCAACCGGGACAGCTTAATGAAAAACTGTTTTTT. Its protein product is CASSQPGQLNEKLFF.

The rearrangement uses TRBV5-1 and TRBJ1-1; D remains ambiguous. V was cut by 2 bases and J by 1 base, with 9 bases left in between. Germline CDR1 SGHRS, CDR2 YFSETQ. The CDR3 loop spans 14 amino acids. CDR3 sequence (DNA): TGCGCCAGCAGCTTAGGGCAGGCGAACACTGAAGCTTTCTTT. Amino acids: CASSLGQANTEAFF. Using reference TRBV5-1 and TRBJ1-1 for the parts outside the CDR3, the full variable domain is KAGVTQTPRYLIKTRGQQVTLSCSPISGHRSVSWYQQTPGQGLQFLFEYFSETQRNKGNFPGRFSGRQFSNSRSEMNVSTLELGDSALYLCASSLGQANTEAFFGQGTRLTVV.

The V and J genes are TRBV5-6 and TRBJ2-1; 7 positions agree with TRBD1. Unmatched junction bases numbered 3, after V lost 7 bases and J lost 2 bases. The length of the CDR3 is 13 residues. CDR1 is SGHDT, CDR2 YYEEEE, per germline. The CDR3 region is CASRRGTYNEQFF. CDR3 bases: TGTGCCAGCCGCAGGGGGACCTACAATGAGCAGTTCTTC.

The V gene is TRBV7-9, the J gene TRBJ2-7; 7 nucleotides match TRBD1. The germline CDR1 and CDR2 sequences are SEHNR and FQNEAQ (reference sequence). J was trimmed by 9 bases and V by 5 bases; bases with no gene match: 13. The CDR3 has 14 residues. DNA for the CDR3: TGTGCCAGCAGCCAACTCGGGACAGCAGTTGTGCAGTACTTC. Its translation: CASSQLGTAVVQYF. The full variable domain, rest sourced from reference TRBV7-9 and TRBJ2-7, is DTGVSQNPRHKITKRGQNVTFRCDPISEHNRLYWYRQTLGQGPEFLTYFQNEAQLEKSRLLSDRFSAERPKGSFSTLEIQRTEQGDSAMYLCASSQLGTAVVQYFGPGTRLTVT.

This clone was counted a single time. This chain connects TRBV29-1 to TRBJ2-6; tentatively, D is TRBD1 (5 bases). Deletions cut 4 bases from V and 0 bases from J, with 7 bases between. Germline loops: CDR1 SQVTM, CDR2 ANQGSEA. This CDR3 comprises 14 residues. This CDR3 is CSVVQASGANVLTF. The CDR3 bases are TGCAGCGTTGTACAGGCCTCTGGGGCCAACGTCCTGACTTTC.

The chain uses TRBV5-4 and TRBJ2-5; 8 bases fit TRBD1. Per the germline V gene, CDR1 is SGHNT and CDR2 is YYREEE (reference sequence). The ends lost 4 bases at V and 6 bases at J; junction bases unmatched: 8. This CDR3 region has 14 residues. CDR3 nucleotides: TGTGCCAGCAGCCCGGGACAGGCCTCCCAGACCCAGTACTTC. Translation gives CASSPGQASQTQYF.

The chain is built from TRBV6-2 or TRBV6-3 and TRBJ2-4; D gene uncertain. The V gene's germline CDR1 is MNHEY and CDR2 SVGEGT. The V end lost 5 bases, the J end lost 5 bases, and 10 bases lay between the germline ends. The CDR3 length is 13 residues. The CDR3 region is CASSRVVENIQYF. In nucleotides, the CDR3 is TGTGCCAGCAGTAGGGTTGTCGAAAACATTCAGTACTTC.